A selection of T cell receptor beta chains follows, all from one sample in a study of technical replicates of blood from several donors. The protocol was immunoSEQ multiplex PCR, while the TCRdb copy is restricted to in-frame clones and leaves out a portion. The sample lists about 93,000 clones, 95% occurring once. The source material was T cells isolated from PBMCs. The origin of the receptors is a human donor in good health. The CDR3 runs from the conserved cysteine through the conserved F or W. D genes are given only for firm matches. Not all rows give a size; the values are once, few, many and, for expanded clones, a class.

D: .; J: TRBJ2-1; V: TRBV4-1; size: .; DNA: TGCGCCAGCAGCCAGCAAAGTGGGGGTTCTCGGACAGATTACAATGAGCAGTTCTTC; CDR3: CASSQQSGGSRTDYNEQFF
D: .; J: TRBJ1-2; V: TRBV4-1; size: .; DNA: TGCGCCAGCAGCCAACACTCTAGGGAGGGGTCTAACTATGGCTACACCTTC; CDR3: CASSQHSREGSNYGYTF
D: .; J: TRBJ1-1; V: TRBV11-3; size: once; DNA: TGTGCCAGCAGCTTTATGTCGGGAACTGAAGCTTTCTTT; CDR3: CASSFMSGTEAFF
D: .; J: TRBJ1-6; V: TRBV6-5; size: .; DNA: TGTGCCAGCATTGGGGCACCCAATTCACCCCTCCACTTT; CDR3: CASIGAPNSPLHF
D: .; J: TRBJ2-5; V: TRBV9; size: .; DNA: TGTGCCAGCGCCGGGGTGGGGGGCCAAGAGACCCAGTACTTC; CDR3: CASAGVGGQETQYF
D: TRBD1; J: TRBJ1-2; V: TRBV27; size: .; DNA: TGTGCCAGCAGTCCGGACAGGGGCTTTGTGTATGGCTACACCTTC; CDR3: CASSPDRGFVYGYTF
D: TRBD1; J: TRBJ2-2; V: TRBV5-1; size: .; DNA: TGCGCCAGCAGCCCAACCCCCGGGACAGACACCGGGGAGCTGTTTTTT; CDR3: CASSPTPGTDTGELFF
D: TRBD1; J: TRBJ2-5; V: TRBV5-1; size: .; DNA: TGCGCCAGCAGCTTACAGGGGGCCTGGGAGACCCAGTACTTC; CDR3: CASSLQGAWETQYF
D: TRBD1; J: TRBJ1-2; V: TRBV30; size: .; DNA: TGTGCCTGGAGCGCAATGCCGGGACAGCGCAATGGCTACACCTTC; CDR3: CAWSAMPGQRNGYTF
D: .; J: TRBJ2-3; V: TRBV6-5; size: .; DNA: TGTGCCAGCAGCCGCCGACTCTCAGATACGCAGTATTTT; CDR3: CASSRRLSDTQYF
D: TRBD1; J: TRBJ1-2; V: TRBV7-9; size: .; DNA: TGTGCCAGCAGCGCAGGACAGGGGTCGAGTGGCTACACCTTC; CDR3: CASSAGQGSSGYTF
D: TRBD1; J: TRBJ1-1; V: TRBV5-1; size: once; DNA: TGCGCCAGCAGCACGGGACAGCTCACTGAAGCTTTCTTT; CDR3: CASSTGQLTEAFF
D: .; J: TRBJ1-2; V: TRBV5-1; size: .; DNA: TGCGCCAGCAGAGAGGGCGAGACTTCCCCCTATGGCTACACCTTC; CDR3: CASREGETSPYGYTF
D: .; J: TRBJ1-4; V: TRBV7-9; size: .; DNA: TGTGCCAGCGGACTTATTACTAATGAAAAACTGTTTTTT; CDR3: CASGLITNEKLFF
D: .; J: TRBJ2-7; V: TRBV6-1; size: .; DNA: TGTGCCAGCAGTGAAGCGATTGGGGGCCGGGACGGCAAGTACTTC; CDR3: CASSEAIGGRDGKYF
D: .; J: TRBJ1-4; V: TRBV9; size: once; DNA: TGTGCCAGCAGCGTAGGGGTAGGCGGGAACGAAAAACTGTTTTTT; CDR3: CASSVGVGGNEKLFF
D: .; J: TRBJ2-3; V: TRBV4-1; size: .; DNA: TGCGCCAGCAGCCAAGGGTTAGGGGGGGGCACAGATACGCAGTATTTT; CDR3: CASSQGLGGGTDTQYF
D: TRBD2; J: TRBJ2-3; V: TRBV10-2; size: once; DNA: TGCGCCAGCAGTGAAGGCGGGAGAAGGGGCACAGATACGCAGTATTTT; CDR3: CASSEGGRRGTDTQYF
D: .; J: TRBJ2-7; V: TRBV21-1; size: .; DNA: TGTGCCAGCGGGCAACGGGACTATACCCACTACGAGCAGTACTTC; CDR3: CASGQRDYTHYEQYF
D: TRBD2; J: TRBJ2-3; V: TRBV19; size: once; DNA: TGTGCCAGTAGTATTTTCGTCTCCCGGACTAGCGTGGAACAGGATACGCAGTATTTT; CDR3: CASSIFVSRTSVEQDTQYF
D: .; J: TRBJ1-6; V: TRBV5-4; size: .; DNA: TGTGCCAGCAGCTTACAGGGTATTTATAATTCACCCCTCCACTTT; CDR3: CASSLQGIYNSPLHF
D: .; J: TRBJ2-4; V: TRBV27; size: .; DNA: TGTGCCAGCAGTTCCCGCCTGACAGGTGATCTAGCCAAAAACATTCAGTACTTC; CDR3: CASSSRLTGDLAKNIQYF
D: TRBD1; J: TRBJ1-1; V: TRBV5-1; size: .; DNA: TGCGCCAGCAGCATCGGGACAGGGCAGATTCAGGAAGCTTTCTTT; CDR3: CASSIGTGQIQEAFF